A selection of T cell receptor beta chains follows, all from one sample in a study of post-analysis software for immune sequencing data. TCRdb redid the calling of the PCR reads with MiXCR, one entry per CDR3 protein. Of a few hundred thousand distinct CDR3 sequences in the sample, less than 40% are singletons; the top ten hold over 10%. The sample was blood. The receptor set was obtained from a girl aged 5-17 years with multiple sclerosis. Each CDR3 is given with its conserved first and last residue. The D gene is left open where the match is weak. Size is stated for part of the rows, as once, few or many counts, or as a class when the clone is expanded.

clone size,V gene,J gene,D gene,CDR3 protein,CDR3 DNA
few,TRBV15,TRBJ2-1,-,CATTNRGGGNEQFF,TGTGCCACCACCAACAGGGGGGGAGGCAATGAGCAGTTCTTC
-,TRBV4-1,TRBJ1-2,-,CASSQEVSFGSYGYTF,TGCGCCAGCAGCCAAGAAGTGTCGTTCGGCAGCTATGGCTACACCTTC
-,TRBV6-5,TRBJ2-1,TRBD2,CASSYLSGGENNEQFF,TGTGCCAGCAGTTACCTATCCGGGGGGGAAAACAATGAGCAGTTCTTC
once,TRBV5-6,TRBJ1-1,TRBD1,CASSTRDRVMNTEAFF,TGTGCCAGCAGCACCCGGGACAGGGTAATGAACACTGAAGCTTTCTTT
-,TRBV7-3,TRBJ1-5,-,CASSLTAGDQPQHF,TGTGCCAGCAGCTTAACGGCAGGGGATCAGCCCCAGCATTTT
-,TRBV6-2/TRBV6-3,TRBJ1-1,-,CASSYYLTGPPEAFF,TGTGCCAGCAGTTATTACTTGACAGGTCCCCCTGAAGCTTTCTTT
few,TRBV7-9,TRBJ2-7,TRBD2,CASSLMQGRKLGRGVDEQYF,TGTGCCAGCAGCTTAATGCAAGGGAGGAAACTAGGGCGGGGGGTCGACGAGCAGTACTTC
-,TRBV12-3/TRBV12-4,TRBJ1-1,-,CASSRTGGSVGTEAFF,TGTGCCAGCAGTCGGACGGGGGGTTCGGTTGGCACTGAAGCTTTCTTT
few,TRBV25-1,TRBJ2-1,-,CASRDWGTYNEQFF,TGTGCCAGCAGGGATTGGGGTACCTACAATGAGCAGTTCTTC
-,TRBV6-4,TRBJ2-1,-,CASRDSYSEQFF,TGTGCCAGCAGGGATAGTTATTCTGAGCAGTTCTTC
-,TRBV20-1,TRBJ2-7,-,CSARMSSGEQYF,TGCAGTGCTAGAATGAGTAGCGGCGAGCAGTACTTC
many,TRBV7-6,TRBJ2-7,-,CASSLPGYEQYF,TGTGCCAGCAGCTTACCTGGGTACGAGCAGTACTTC
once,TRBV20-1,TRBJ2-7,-,CSGRQETYNEQYF,TGCAGTGGAAGGCAGGAGACCTACAATGAGCAGTACTTC
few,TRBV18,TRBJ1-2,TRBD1,CASSFSPKTGGDGYTF,TGTGCCAGCTCTTTCAGCCCCAAAACAGGGGGCGATGGCTACACCTTC
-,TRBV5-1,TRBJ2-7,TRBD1,CASEPGQGLYEQYF,TGCGCCAGTGAGCCGGGACAGGGCCTCTACGAGCAGTACTTC
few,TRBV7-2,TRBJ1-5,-,CASSLEFGQIQPQHF,TGTGCCAGCAGCTTAGAATTCGGGCAAATCCAGCCCCAGCATTTT
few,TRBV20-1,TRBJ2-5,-,CSAIRTSGQGTQYF,TGCAGTGCTATTAGGACCTCGGGGCAAGGGACCCAGTACTTC
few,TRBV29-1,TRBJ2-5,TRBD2,CSVGGLAGGSSQETQYF,TGCAGCGTCGGCGGACTAGCGGGGGGTTCATCCCAAGAGACCCAGTACTTC
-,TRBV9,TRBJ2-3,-,CASSVSVSTDTQYF,TGTGCCAGCAGCGTATCCGTCAGCACAGATACGCAGTATTTT
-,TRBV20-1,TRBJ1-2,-,CSARDVGNYGYTF,TGCAGTGCTAGAGACGTGGGCAACTATGGCTACACCTTC
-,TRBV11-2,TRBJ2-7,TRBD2,CASSLAPLLAGVTYEQYF,TGTGCCAGCAGCTTAGCCCCCCTACTAGCGGGGGTCACCTACGAGCAGTACTTC
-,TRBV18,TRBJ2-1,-,CASSPRPFAGALDNEQFF,TGTGCCAGCTCACCACGTCCCTTTGCGGGGGCCCTGGACAATGAGCAGTTCTTC
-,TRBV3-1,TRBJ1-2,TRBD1,CASSEHGTDVDGYTF,TGTGCCAGCAGCGAGCATGGGACAGACGTTGATGGCTACACCTTC
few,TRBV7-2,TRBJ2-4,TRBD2,CASSLSVGGRAKNIQYF,TGTGCCAGCAGCTTAAGTGTCGGGGGGAGGGCCAAAAACATTCAGTACTTC
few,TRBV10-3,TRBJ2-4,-,CAISESVGRYIQYF,TGTGCCATCAGTGAGTCAGTGGGGAGGTACATTCAGTACTTC
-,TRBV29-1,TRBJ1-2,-,CRVALERYNYGYTF,TGCCGCGTTGCTCTTGAGAGGTACAACTATGGCTACACCTTC
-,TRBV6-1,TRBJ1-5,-,CASSDQQGSFSNQPQHF,TGTGCCAGCAGTGACCAACAGGGTAGTTTTAGCAATCAGCCCCAGCATTTT
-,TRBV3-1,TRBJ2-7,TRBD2,CASSFSGGYYEQYF,TGTGCCAGCAGCTTTAGCGGGGGCTACTACGAGCAGTACTTC
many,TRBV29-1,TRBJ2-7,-,CSARHHYEQYF,TGCAGCGCCCGACACCACTACGAGCAGTACTTC
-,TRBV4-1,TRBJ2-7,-,CASSQTRDGFYEQYF,TGCGCCAGCAGCCAAACACGGGACGGCTTCTACGAGCAGTACTTC
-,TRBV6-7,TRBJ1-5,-,CASSYAQGPYSNQPQHF,TGTGCCAGCAGTTACGCCCAGGGCCCTTATAGCAATCAGCCCCAGCATTTT
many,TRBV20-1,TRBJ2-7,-,CSSSRRDFEQYF,TGCAGCTCCTCCAGAAGGGATTTCGAGCAGTACTTC
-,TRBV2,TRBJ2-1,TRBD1,CASSSDRGRVNEQFF,TGTGCCAGCAGTTCGGACAGGGGAAGGGTGAATGAGCAGTTCTTC
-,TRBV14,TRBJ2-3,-,CASSQLFLDTQYF,TGTGCCAGCAGCCAATTGTTCCTAGATACGCAGTATTTT
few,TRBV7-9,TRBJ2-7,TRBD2,CASSSGREAFYEQYF,TGTGCCAGCAGCTCCGGGAGGGAGGCATTTTACGAGCAGTACTTC
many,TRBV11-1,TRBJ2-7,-,CASSLGVKRDRLYEQYF,TGTGCCAGCAGCTTAGGCGTGAAGAGGGACCGACTCTACGAGCAGTACTTC
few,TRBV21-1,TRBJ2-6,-,CASSKDPGTGANVLTF,TGTGCCAGCAGCAAAGATCCGGGAACCGGGGCCAACGTCCTGACTTTC
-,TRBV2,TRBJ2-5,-,CASSDGGGSAQETQYF,TGTGCCAGCAGTGATGGAGGGGGCAGTGCCCAAGAGACCCAGTACTTC
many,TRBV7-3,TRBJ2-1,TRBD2,CASSLGSGGLNEQFF,TGTGCCAGCAGCTTAGGTAGCGGGGGGTTGAATGAGCAGTTCTTC
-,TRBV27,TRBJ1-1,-,CASSPFQGATEAFF,TGTGCCAGCAGTCCTTTTCAGGGAGCCACTGAAGCTTTCTTT
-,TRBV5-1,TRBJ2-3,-,CASSPLPPSRGMTDTQYF,TGCGCCAGCAGCCCACTACCACCCAGCCGGGGAATGACAGATACGCAGTATTTT
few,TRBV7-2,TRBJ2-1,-,CASSLWPRGSYNEQFF,TGTGCCAGCAGCTTATGGCCGCGGGGCTCCTACAATGAGCAGTTCTTC
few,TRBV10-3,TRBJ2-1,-,CAISGSGLNEQFF,TGTGCCATCAGTGGGTCGGGGCTTAATGAGCAGTTCTTC
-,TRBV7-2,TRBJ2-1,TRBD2,CASSFLTGGHEQFF,TGTGCCAGCAGCTTCCTGACGGGGGGGCATGAGCAGTTCTTC
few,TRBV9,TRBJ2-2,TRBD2,CASRELAGNTGELFF,TGTGCCAGCAGAGAACTAGCGGGAAACACCGGGGAGCTGTTTTTT
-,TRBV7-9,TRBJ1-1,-,CASSLVEVATEAFF,TGTGCCAGCAGCCTCGTAGAGGTCGCCACTGAAGCTTTCTTT
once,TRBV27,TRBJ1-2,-,CASSPRTLDGYTF,TGTGCCAGCAGTCCCCGGACTTTAGATGGCTACACCTTC
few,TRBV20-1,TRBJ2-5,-,CSATHRVSVETQYF,TGCAGTGCCACTCACCGGGTCTCCGTGGAGACCCAGTACTTC
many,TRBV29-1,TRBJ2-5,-,CSVDITGPETQYF,TGCAGCGTCGACATTACAGGGCCCGAGACCCAGTACTTC